The entry below describes one T cell receptor beta chain. The antigen remains unidentified. Disease lasting under 3 months, a NOSPECS grade of at least 4, and a Clinical Activity Score of at least 3 were features of the ophthalmopathy patients. Diagnoses used clinical symptoms, serum thyroxine and TRAb, thyroid ultrasound and orbital computed tomography. The record originates from a study of T cells in Graves' hyperthyroidism and ophthalmopathy. Study-wide results and caveats: Within blood appeared most thyroid clonotypes that had expanded above 0.001.

RNA transcripts provided the source from which TCR beta CDR3 regions were amplified. TCR CDR3 underwent first-round RT-PCR with the HTBI primer set. MiXCR was run by TCRdb on the multiplex PCR reads, yielding one entry per CDR3 protein. Here the sample spans hundreds of thousands of distinct CDR3 sequences, 15% to 20% being singletons. Germline trimming cut 10 bases from V and 6 bases from J; bases unmatched to any gene: 16. The CDR3 totals 16 residues. Germline values: CDR1 ENHRY, CDR2 SYGVKD. The specimen sequenced was blood. The chain recombines TRBV10-3 with TRBJ2-3, with 10 bases identical to TRBD2. The TCR comes from a man aged 35-49 years with Graves' ophthalmopathy. CDR3 sequence reads: CATSRTQREGQDTQYF. As DNA, the CDR3 is TGTGCCACATCAAGAACCCAGCGGGAGGGCCAGGATACGCAGTATTTT.